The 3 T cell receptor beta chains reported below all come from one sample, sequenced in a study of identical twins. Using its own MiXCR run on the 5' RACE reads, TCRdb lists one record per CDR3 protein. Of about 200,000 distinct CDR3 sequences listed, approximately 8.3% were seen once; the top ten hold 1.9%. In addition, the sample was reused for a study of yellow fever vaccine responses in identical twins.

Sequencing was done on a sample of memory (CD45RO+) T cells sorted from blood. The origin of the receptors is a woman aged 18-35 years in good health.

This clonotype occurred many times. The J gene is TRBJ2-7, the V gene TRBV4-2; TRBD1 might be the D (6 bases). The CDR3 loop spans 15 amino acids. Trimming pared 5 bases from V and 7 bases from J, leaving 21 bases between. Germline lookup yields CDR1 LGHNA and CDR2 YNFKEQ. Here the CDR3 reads CASSTTDRAKPEQYF. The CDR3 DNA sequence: TGTGCCAGCAGCACAACGGACAGAGCCAAACCAGAGCAGTACTTC.

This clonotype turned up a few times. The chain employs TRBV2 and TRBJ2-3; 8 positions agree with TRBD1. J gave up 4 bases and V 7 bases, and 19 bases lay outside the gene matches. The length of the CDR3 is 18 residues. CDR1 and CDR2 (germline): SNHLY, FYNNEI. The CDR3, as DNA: TGTGCCAGCACCCCTGTCGGTCTGGACAGGGAGTCCGCAGATACGCAGTATTTT. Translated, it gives CASTPVGLDRESADTQYF.

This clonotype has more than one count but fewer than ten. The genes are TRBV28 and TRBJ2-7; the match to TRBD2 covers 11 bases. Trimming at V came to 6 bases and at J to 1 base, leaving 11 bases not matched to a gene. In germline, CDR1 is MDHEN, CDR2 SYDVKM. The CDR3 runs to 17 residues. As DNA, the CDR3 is TGTGCCAGCAGCTTCTCGGGACTAGCGGCGATATCCTACGAGCAGTACTTC. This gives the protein CASSFSGLAAISYEQYF.